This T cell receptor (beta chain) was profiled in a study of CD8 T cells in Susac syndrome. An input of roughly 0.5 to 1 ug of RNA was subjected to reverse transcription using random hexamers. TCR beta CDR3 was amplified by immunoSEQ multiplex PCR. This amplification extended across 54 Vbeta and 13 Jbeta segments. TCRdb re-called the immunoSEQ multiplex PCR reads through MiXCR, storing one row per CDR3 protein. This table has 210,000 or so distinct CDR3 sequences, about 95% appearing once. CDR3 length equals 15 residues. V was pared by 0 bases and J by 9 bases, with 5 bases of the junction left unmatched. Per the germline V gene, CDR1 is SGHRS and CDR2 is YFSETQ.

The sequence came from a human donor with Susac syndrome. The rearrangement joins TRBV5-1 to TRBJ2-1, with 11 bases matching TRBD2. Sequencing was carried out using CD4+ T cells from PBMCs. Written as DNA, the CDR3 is TGCGCCAGCAGCTTGGGCCTAGCGGGGGGAAGTGAGCAGTTCTTC. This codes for CASSLGLAGGSEQFF.